What follows describes a single T cell receptor beta chain. The assay was immunoSEQ multiplex PCR, and TCRdb's table has in-frame clones only and misses some. The profile shows tens of thousands of clones, less than 80% of them singletons. This entry is derived from a study of blood T cell repertoires in COVID-19. The V segment lost 6 bases and the J segment 5 bases; nucleotides outside the gene matches: 7. This CDR3 has 15 amino acids. CDR1 MNHEY and CDR2 SMNVEV come from the germline V gene (reference sequence). This rearrangement joins TRBV27 to TRBJ1-4; 9 bases are a match to TRBD1. This clonotype originated in a man in his sixties with active or convalescent COVID-19. The sample was peripheral blood. CDR3 region: CASSDLGTGNEKLFF. CDR3 DNA: TGTGCCAGCAGCGATCTCGGGACAGGGAATGAAAAACTGTTTTTT. Using reference TRBV27 and TRBJ1-4 for the parts outside the CDR3, the full variable domain is EAQVTQNPRYLITVTGKKLTVTCSQNMNHEYMSWYRQDPGLGLRQIYYSMNVEVTDKGDVPEGYKVSRKEKRNFPLILESPSPNQTSLYFCASSDLGTGNEKLFFGSGTQLSVL.